The rows below give T cell receptor beta chains drawn from one sample of a study of siplizumab effects on memory and regulatory T cells. Sequencing used immunoSEQ multiplex PCR; TCRdb keeps in-frame clones, though not all of them. The sample consists of just over 60,000 clones, around 79% of them appearing once. The material sequenced was memory CD4+ T cells sorted from blood. All receptors derive from a human donor in good health. CDR3s include the opening cysteine and the closing phenylalanine or tryptophan. The order of the fields is V gene, J gene, D gene, clone size, CDR3 protein, CDR3 DNA. A D gene is named only where the DNA matches it firmly. The size of a clone is reported for some rows only, either as once, few or many, or as a class for expanded clones.

v_gene: TRBV5-8
j_gene: TRBJ2-1
d_gene: TRBD2
abundance: few
CDR3aa: CASSLFFSGGGYEQFF
CDR3nt: TGTGCCAGCAGCTTGTTTTTTAGCGGGGGCGGGTATGAGCAGTTCTTC

v_gene: TRBV6-5
j_gene: TRBJ1-2
d_gene: -
abundance: -
CDR3aa: CASSYLAGYTF
CDR3nt: TGTGCCAGCAGTTACCTGGCTGGCTACACCTTC

v_gene: TRBV2
j_gene: TRBJ2-5
d_gene: TRBD2
abundance: -
CDR3aa: CASKALAGPQETQYF
CDR3nt: TGTGCCAGCAAGGCACTAGCGGGACCCCAAGAGACCCAGTACTTC

v_gene: TRBV19
j_gene: TRBJ1-5
d_gene: -
abundance: -
CDR3aa: CASTGIGNQPQHF
CDR3nt: TGTGCCAGTACAGGGATAGGCAATCAGCCCCAGCATTTT

v_gene: TRBV6-1
j_gene: TRBJ2-7
d_gene: -
abundance: -
CDR3aa: CASSGRQIYEQYF
CDR3nt: TGTGCCAGCAGTGGTCGACAGATCTACGAGCAGTACTTC

v_gene: TRBV28
j_gene: TRBJ2-1
d_gene: -
abundance: -
CDR3aa: CASSPTRKQFF
CDR3nt: TGTGCCAGCAGTCCAACACGTAAGCAGTTCTTC

v_gene: TRBV7-8
j_gene: TRBJ2-7
d_gene: -
abundance: once
CDR3aa: CASSRAGNEQYF
CDR3nt: TGTGCCAGCAGTCGGGCCGGGAACGAGCAGTACTTC

v_gene: TRBV5-6
j_gene: TRBJ2-2
d_gene: TRBD1
abundance: -
CDR3aa: CASSFRDRATGELFF
CDR3nt: TGTGCCAGCAGCTTCCGGGACAGGGCCACCGGGGAGCTGTTTTTT

v_gene: TRBV29-1
j_gene: TRBJ2-7
d_gene: TRBD1
abundance: -
CDR3aa: CSVRPGTGYEQYF
CDR3nt: TGCAGCGTTCGACCCGGGACAGGGTACGAGCAGTACTTC

v_gene: TRBV6-1
j_gene: TRBJ2-1
d_gene: -
abundance: few
CDR3aa: CASSEGTTSYNEQFF
CDR3nt: TGTGCCAGCAGTGAAGGGACGACCTCCTACAATGAGCAGTTCTTC

v_gene: TRBV5-6
j_gene: TRBJ1-5
d_gene: TRBD1
abundance: -
CDR3aa: CASSKTGIDQPQHF
CDR3nt: TGTGCCAGCAGCAAGACAGGGATTGATCAGCCCCAGCATTTT

v_gene: TRBV10-3
j_gene: TRBJ2-7
d_gene: -
abundance: -
CDR3aa: CAISRDQTYEQYF
CDR3nt: TGTGCCATCAGCCGGGACCAAACCTACGAGCAGTACTTC

v_gene: TRBV4-1
j_gene: TRBJ2-5
d_gene: -
abundance: -
CDR3aa: CASSHRQGQETQYF
CDR3nt: TGCGCCAGCAGCCATAGACAAGGGCAAGAGACCCAGTACTTC

v_gene: TRBV30
j_gene: TRBJ1-1
d_gene: TRBD1
abundance: -
CDR3aa: CAWSVQGQEAFF
CDR3nt: TGTGCCTGGAGTGTACAGGGGCAGGAGGCTTTCTTT

v_gene: TRBV5-1
j_gene: TRBJ2-3
d_gene: -
abundance: -
CDR3aa: CASTSRTSTDTQYF
CDR3nt: TGCGCCAGCACCTCCAGGACTAGCACAGATACGCAGTATTTT

v_gene: TRBV6-6
j_gene: TRBJ1-3
d_gene: -
abundance: -
CDR3aa: CASRGLNTIYF
CDR3nt: TGTGCCAGCAGGGGATTAAACACCATATATTTT

v_gene: TRBV27
j_gene: TRBJ2-2
d_gene: -
abundance: few
CDR3aa: CASSLRTDTGELFF
CDR3nt: TGTGCCAGCAGTTTAAGGACAGACACCGGGGAGCTGTTTTTT

v_gene: TRBV7-9
j_gene: TRBJ2-1
d_gene: TRBD2
abundance: -
CDR3aa: CASDSGGIPYNEQFF
CDR3nt: TGTGCCAGCGATAGCGGGGGTATCCCCTACAATGAGCAGTTCTTC

v_gene: TRBV4-3
j_gene: TRBJ1-2
d_gene: TRBD1
abundance: -
CDR3aa: CASSQEIPDRGRRGYTF
CDR3nt: TGCGCCAGCAGCCAAGAAATCCCGGACAGGGGGCGCCGAGGCTACACCTTC

v_gene: TRBV10-3
j_gene: TRBJ1-6
d_gene: -
abundance: few
CDR3aa: CAISESGGLVNSPLHF
CDR3nt: TGTGCCATCAGTGAGTCGGGAGGACTGGTCAATTCACCCCTCCACTTT

v_gene: TRBV6-5
j_gene: TRBJ1-1
d_gene: -
abundance: few
CDR3aa: CASRKGVGNTEAFF
CDR3nt: TGTGCCAGCAGGAAAGGGGTGGGGAACACTGAAGCTTTCTTT

v_gene: TRBV9
j_gene: TRBJ2-2
d_gene: -
abundance: -
CDR3aa: CASSQTSWGANTGELFF
CDR3nt: TGTGCCAGCAGCCAGACTAGCTGGGGGGCAAACACCGGGGAGCTGTTTTTT

v_gene: TRBV7-2
j_gene: TRBJ2-1
d_gene: -
abundance: -
CDR3aa: CASSLARDNEQFF
CDR3nt: TGTGCCAGCAGCTTAGCGCGGGACAATGAGCAGTTCTTC

v_gene: TRBV5-1
j_gene: TRBJ1-2
d_gene: -
abundance: -
CDR3aa: CASSLDMYGYTF
CDR3nt: TGCGCCAGCAGCTTAGATATGTATGGCTACACCTTC

v_gene: TRBV2
j_gene: TRBJ2-1
d_gene: -
abundance: -
CDR3aa: CASSEEAVTYNEQFF
CDR3nt: TGTGCCAGCAGTGAAGAGGCCGTAACCTACAATGAGCAGTTCTTC

v_gene: TRBV2
j_gene: TRBJ1-5
d_gene: -
abundance: -
CDR3aa: CASSREVGLGQPQHF
CDR3nt: TGTGCCAGCAGCAGGGAGGTGGGTCTAGGACAGCCCCAGCATTTT

v_gene: TRBV7-2
j_gene: TRBJ2-7
d_gene: -
abundance: -
CDR3aa: CASSLGLGSSYEQYF
CDR3nt: TGTGCCAGCAGCTTAGGTTTGGGGAGCTCCTACGAGCAGTACTTC

v_gene: TRBV6-5
j_gene: TRBJ1-1
d_gene: TRBD1
abundance: -
CDR3aa: CASRGQGAGDTEAFF
CDR3nt: TGTGCCAGCAGGGGACAGGGGGCGGGGGACACTGAAGCTTTCTTT

v_gene: TRBV11-2
j_gene: TRBJ2-2
d_gene: -
abundance: -
CDR3aa: CASSPQVSSGELFF
CDR3nt: TGTGCCAGCAGCCCACAGGTGTCGTCCGGGGAGCTGTTTTTT

v_gene: TRBV6-1
j_gene: TRBJ2-1
d_gene: -
abundance: once
CDR3aa: CASSERGWGEQFF
CDR3nt: TGTGCCAGCAGTGAGAGGGGTTGGGGTGAGCAGTTCTTC

v_gene: TRBV20-1
j_gene: TRBJ2-7
d_gene: TRBD2
abundance: -
CDR3aa: CSASLAVEQYF
CDR3nt: TGCAGTGCTAGCCTAGCGGTTGAGCAGTACTTC

v_gene: TRBV7-2
j_gene: TRBJ2-3
d_gene: -
abundance: -
CDR3aa: CASSLGGRGTDTQYF
CDR3nt: TGTGCCAGCAGCTTAGGCGGTAGGGGCACAGATACGCAGTATTTT

v_gene: TRBV5-1
j_gene: TRBJ2-3
d_gene: TRBD2
abundance: -
CDR3aa: CASMGLAGYTQYF
CDR3nt: TGCGCCAGCATGGGACTAGCGGGGTATACGCAGTATTTT

v_gene: TRBV5-6
j_gene: TRBJ2-7
d_gene: -
abundance: -
CDR3aa: CASRGDRGLSYEQYF
CDR3nt: TGTGCCAGCAGGGGGGACCGAGGGTTATCCTACGAGCAGTACTTC

v_gene: TRBV6-5
j_gene: TRBJ2-7
d_gene: -
abundance: -
CDR3aa: CASRTQTGTQYF
CDR3nt: TGTGCCAGCAGGACTCAAACCGGGACGCAGTACTTC

v_gene: TRBV10-3
j_gene: TRBJ2-3
d_gene: -
abundance: -
CDR3aa: CAISEPTQIGDTQYF
CDR3nt: TGTGCCATCAGTGAGCCAACTCAAATTGGAGATACGCAGTATTTT

v_gene: TRBV5-1
j_gene: TRBJ2-2
d_gene: -
abundance: -
CDR3aa: CASSSDGRNTGELFF
CDR3nt: TGCGCCAGCAGCTCGGACGGACGTAACACCGGGGAGCTGTTTTTT

v_gene: TRBV6-6
j_gene: TRBJ1-2
d_gene: -
abundance: -
CDR3aa: CASSYPGQKSGYTF
CDR3nt: TGTGCCAGCAGTTATCCAGGACAGAAAAGCGGCTACACCTTC

v_gene: TRBV19
j_gene: TRBJ1-5
d_gene: -
abundance: once
CDR3aa: CASSGTRQGNQPQHF
CDR3nt: TGTGCCAGTAGCGGAACCAGACAGGGCAATCAGCCCCAGCATTTT

v_gene: TRBV19
j_gene: TRBJ2-4
d_gene: TRBD2
abundance: -
CDR3aa: CASSITASGGVIIQYF
CDR3nt: TGTGCCAGTAGTATAACGGCTAGCGGGGGGGTGATCATTCAGTACTTC

v_gene: TRBV6-5
j_gene: TRBJ2-2
d_gene: -
abundance: -
CDR3aa: CASSVNRDRTGELFF
CDR3nt: TGTGCCAGCAGCGTGAACAGGGATCGAACCGGGGAGCTGTTTTTT

v_gene: TRBV6-1
j_gene: TRBJ1-4
d_gene: TRBD1
abundance: -
CDR3aa: CASSATGASEKLFF
CDR3nt: TGTGCCAGCAGTGCAACAGGGGCTAGTGAAAAACTGTTTTTT

v_gene: TRBV6-5
j_gene: TRBJ2-6
d_gene: -
abundance: few
CDR3aa: CAAKGISSGANVLTF
CDR3nt: TGTGCCGCAAAGGGAATTAGCTCTGGGGCCAACGTCCTGACTTTC